The T cell receptor (beta chain) under discussion was sequenced for a study of early T cells in non-severe SARS-CoV-2 infection. Study information: Whole-blood bulk RNA, unsorted, was sequenced, and chains were unpaired.

General observations from the study: VDJdb matching, biased toward anti-spike CD8 responses, missed private and CD4 specificities.

Between the trimmed V and J ends, which lost 3 bases and 4 bases, there was a span of 9 bases. Germline CDR1 and CDR2: LGHDT and YNNKEL (reference sequence). The CDR3 spans 13 residues. Unique molecular identifiers tagged individual cDNA molecules. TCRdb used MiXCR to reprocess the 5' RACE reads, holding one entry per CDR3 protein. The data contain roughly 32,000 distinct CDR3 sequences, 8% to 9.5% of them singletons. This clonotype was recorded many times. Its antigen is unidentified. The sequence came from an adult who was a healthcare worker with PCR-confirmed SARS-CoV-2 infection or an uninfected control (not recorded which). The sequenced material came from whole blood. The chain recombines TRBV3-1 with TRBJ1-2, with D possibly matching TRBD1 (6 bases). CDR3 amino acids: CASSHGQIYGYTF. The CDR3 DNA follows: TGTGCCAGCAGCCACGGACAGATCTATGGCTACACCTTC.